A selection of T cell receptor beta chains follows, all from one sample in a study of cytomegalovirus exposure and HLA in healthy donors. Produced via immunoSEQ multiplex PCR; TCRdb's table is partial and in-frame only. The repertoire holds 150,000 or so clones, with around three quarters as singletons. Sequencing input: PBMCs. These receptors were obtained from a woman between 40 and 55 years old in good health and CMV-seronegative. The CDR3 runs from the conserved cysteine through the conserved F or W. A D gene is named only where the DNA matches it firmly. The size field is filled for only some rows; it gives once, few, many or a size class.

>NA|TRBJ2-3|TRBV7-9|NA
CASTLQGETVDTQYF
TGTGCCAGCACCCTACAGGGAGAGACTGTAGATACGCAGTATTTT
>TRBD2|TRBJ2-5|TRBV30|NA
CAWRRLAGGPGEGTQYF
TGTGCCTGGAGGAGGCTAGCGGGAGGTCCCGGCGAGGGGACCCAGTACTTC
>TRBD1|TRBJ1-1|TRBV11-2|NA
CASSLGGAGGTEAFF
TGTGCCAGCAGCTTAGGGGGGGCAGGGGGCACTGAAGCTTTCTTT
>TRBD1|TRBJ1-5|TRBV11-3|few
CASSQDRNQPQHF
TGTGCCAGCAGCCAGGACAGGAATCAGCCCCAGCATTTT
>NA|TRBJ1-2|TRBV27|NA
CASSSWGDNYGYTF
TGTGCCAGCAGTTCCTGGGGGGATAACTATGGCTACACCTTC
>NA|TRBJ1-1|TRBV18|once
CASSQKGDTEAFF
TGTGCCAGCTCACAGAAGGGAGACACTGAAGCTTTCTTT
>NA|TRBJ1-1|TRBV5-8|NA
CASSFRTEAFF
TGTGCCAGCAGCTTCAGAACTGAAGCTTTCTTT
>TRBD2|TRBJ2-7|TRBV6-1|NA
CASSEAWGGSSYEQYF
TGTGCCAGCAGTGAAGCGTGGGGGGGAAGCTCCTACGAGCAGTACTTC
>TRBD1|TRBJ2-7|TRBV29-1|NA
CSVGSGQGPYEQYF
TGCAGCGTTGGCTCGGGACAGGGCCCATACGAGCAGTACTTC
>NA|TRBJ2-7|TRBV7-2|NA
CASSFGVGEQYF
TGTGCCAGCAGCTTCGGGGTTGGCGAGCAGTACTTC
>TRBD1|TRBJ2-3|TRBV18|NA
CASSSGQATQYF
TGTGCCAGCTCCTCTGGACAGGCAACGCAGTATTTT
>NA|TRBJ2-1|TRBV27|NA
CASSLGRNAYNEQFF
TGTGCCAGCAGTTTGGGGAGGAACGCCTACAATGAGCAGTTCTTC
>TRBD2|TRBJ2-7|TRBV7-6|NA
CASSQASGGREQYF
TGTGCCAGCAGCCAAGCCAGCGGGGGGAGGGAGCAGTACTTC
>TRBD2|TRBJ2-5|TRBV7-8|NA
CASSLSWTSAETQYF
TGTGCCAGCAGCTTATCGTGGACTAGCGCAGAGACCCAGTACTTC
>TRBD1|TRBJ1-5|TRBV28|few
CASRAGTVQPQHF
TGTGCCAGCAGGGCCGGGACAGTTCAGCCCCAGCATTTT
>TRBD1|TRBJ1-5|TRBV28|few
CASSLIGQLDREDQPQHF
TGTGCCAGCAGTTTAATCGGTCAACTGGACAGGGAAGATCAGCCCCAGCATTTT
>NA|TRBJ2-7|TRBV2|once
CASSEFAWSRETYEQYF
TGTGCCAGCAGTGAATTTGCGTGGAGCAGGGAAACCTACGAGCAGTACTTC
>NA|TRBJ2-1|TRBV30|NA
CAWSGGKRDNEQFF
TGTGCCTGGAGTGGGGGTAAGAGGGACAATGAGCAGTTCTTC
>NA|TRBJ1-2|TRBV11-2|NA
CASSLGEGYGYTF
TGTGCCAGCAGCTTAGGGGAGGGGTATGGCTACACCTTC
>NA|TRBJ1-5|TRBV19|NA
CASSMSLDQPQHF
TGTGCCAGTAGTATGTCCCTCGATCAGCCCCAGCATTTT
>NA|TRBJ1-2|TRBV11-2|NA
CASSLDSRVGYTF
TGTGCCAGCAGCTTAGATAGCAGGGTGGGCTACACCTTC
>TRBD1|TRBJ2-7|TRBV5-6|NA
CASSSGDRREQYF
TGTGCCAGCAGTTCCGGGGACAGGCGCGAGCAGTACTTC
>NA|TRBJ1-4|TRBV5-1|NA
CASSPRAADEKLFF
TGCGCCAGCAGCCCGAGGGCGGCGGATGAAAAACTGTTTTTT
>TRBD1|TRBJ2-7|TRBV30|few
CAWSSGQAVGRQYF
TGTGCCTGGAGTTCGGGACAGGCGGTGGGAAGGCAGTACTTC
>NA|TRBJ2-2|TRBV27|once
CASSLLGAGELFF
TGTGCCAGCAGTTTATTAGGGGCCGGGGAGCTGTTTTTT
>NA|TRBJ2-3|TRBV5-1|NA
CASSLAEGADTQYF
TGCGCCAGCAGCTTGGCCGAGGGGGCAGATACGCAGTATTTT
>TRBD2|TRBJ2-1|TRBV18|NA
CASSPPGTSVGEQFF
TGTGCCAGCTCACCCCCCGGGACTAGCGTCGGTGAGCAGTTCTTC
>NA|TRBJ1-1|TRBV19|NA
CASSWAGRMNTEAFF
TGTGCCAGTAGTTGGGCAGGCCGGATGAACACTGAAGCTTTCTTT
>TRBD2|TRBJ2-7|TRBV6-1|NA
CASAPGTSGYEQYF
TGTGCCAGCGCCCCCGGGACTAGCGGTTACGAGCAGTACTTC
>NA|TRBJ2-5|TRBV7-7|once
CASSLVHPRGTETQYF
TGTGCTAGCAGCTTAGTTCACCCCAGGGGTACCGAGACCCAGTACTTC
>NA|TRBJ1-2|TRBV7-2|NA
CASSPGQPNYGYTF
TGTGCCAGCAGCCCGGGACAACCTAACTATGGCTACACCTTC
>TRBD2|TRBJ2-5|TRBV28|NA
CASSRGLAGGRETQYF
TGTGCCAGCAGTCGGGGACTAGCGGGAGGAAGAGAGACCCAGTACTTC
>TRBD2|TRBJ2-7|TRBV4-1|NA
CASSQDSSGSFYEQYF
TGCGCCAGCAGCCAAGACTCTAGCGGGAGTTTCTACGAGCAGTACTTC
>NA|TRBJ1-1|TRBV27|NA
CASSLKPGDPGNTEAFF
TGTGCCAGCAGTTTAAAGCCAGGGGATCCAGGGAACACTGAAGCTTTCTTT
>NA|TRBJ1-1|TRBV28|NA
CASSLVASNTEAFF
TGTGCCAGCAGTTTGGTGGCCTCGAACACTGAAGCTTTCTTT
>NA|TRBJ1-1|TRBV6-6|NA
CASTFLEGDTEAFF
TGTGCCAGCACCTTTTTAGAGGGGGACACTGAAGCTTTCTTT
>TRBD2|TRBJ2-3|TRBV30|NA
CAWAGGTDTQYF
TGTGCCTGGGCGGGAGGCACAGATACGCAGTATTTT
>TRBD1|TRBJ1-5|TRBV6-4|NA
CASSMQGGQPQHF
TGTGCCAGCTCAATGCAGGGGGGTCAGCCCCAGCATTTT
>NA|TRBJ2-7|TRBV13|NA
CASSLDPGRYEQYF
TGTGCCAGCAGCTTAGATCCAGGGCGCTACGAGCAGTACTTC
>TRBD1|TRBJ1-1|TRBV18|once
CASSGGQQPRSDTEAFF
TGTGCCAGCTCCGGGGGACAGCAACCCCGATCCGACACTGAAGCTTTCTTT
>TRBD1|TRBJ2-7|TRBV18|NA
CASSSPQTGVYEQYF
TGTGCCAGCTCGTCCCCCCAGACAGGGGTCTACGAGCAGTACTTC
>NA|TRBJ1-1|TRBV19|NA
CASSMQGSGYTEAFF
TGTGCCAGTAGTATGCAAGGTAGCGGGTACACTGAAGCTTTCTTT
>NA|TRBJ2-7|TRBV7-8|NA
CASSPPFDFSYEQYF
TGTGCCAGCAGCCCACCATTTGACTTCTCCTACGAGCAGTACTTC
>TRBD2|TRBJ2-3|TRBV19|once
CASSIASGRVKDTQYF
TGTGCCAGTAGTATTGCTAGCGGGAGGGTGAAAGATACGCAGTATTTT
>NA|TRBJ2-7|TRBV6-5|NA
CASSYSMDSGYEQYF
TGTGCCAGCAGTTACTCGATGGACAGTGGCTACGAGCAGTACTTC
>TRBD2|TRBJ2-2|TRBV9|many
CASSVGLASPEGTGELFF
TGTGCCAGCAGCGTAGGACTAGCGTCACCCGAGGGGACCGGGGAGCTGTTTTTT
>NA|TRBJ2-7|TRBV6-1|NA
CASSEARAGEQYF
TGTGCCAGCAGTGAAGCGAGGGCTGGAGAGCAGTACTTC
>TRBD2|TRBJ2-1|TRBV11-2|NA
CASSLSRSGSGEQFF
TGTGCCAGCAGCTTAAGCCGTAGCGGGAGTGGTGAGCAGTTCTTC
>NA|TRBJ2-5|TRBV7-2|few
CASSITGGLSGEKETQYF
TGTGCCAGCAGCATTACCGGGGGTTTGTCGGGGGAGAAAGAGACCCAGTACTTC
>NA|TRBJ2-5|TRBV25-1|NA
CASSAPLGETQYF
TGTGCCAGCAGTGCCCCACTAGGAGAGACCCAGTACTTC
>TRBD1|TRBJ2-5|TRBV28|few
CASRSGQVQETQYF
TGTGCCAGCAGATCTGGACAGGTCCAAGAGACCCAGTACTTC
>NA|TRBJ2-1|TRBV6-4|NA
CASSAFGDNEQFF
TGTGCCAGCAGTGCGTTCGGGGACAATGAGCAGTTCTTC
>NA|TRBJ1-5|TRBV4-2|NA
CASSQGAGASNQPQHF
TGTGCCAGCAGCCAAGGGGCGGGGGCTAGCAATCAGCCCCAGCATTTT
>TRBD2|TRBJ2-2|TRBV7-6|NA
CASSFQPLAGGNTGELFF
TGTGCCAGCAGCTTCCAACCCTTAGCGGGAGGTAACACCGGGGAGCTGTTTTTT